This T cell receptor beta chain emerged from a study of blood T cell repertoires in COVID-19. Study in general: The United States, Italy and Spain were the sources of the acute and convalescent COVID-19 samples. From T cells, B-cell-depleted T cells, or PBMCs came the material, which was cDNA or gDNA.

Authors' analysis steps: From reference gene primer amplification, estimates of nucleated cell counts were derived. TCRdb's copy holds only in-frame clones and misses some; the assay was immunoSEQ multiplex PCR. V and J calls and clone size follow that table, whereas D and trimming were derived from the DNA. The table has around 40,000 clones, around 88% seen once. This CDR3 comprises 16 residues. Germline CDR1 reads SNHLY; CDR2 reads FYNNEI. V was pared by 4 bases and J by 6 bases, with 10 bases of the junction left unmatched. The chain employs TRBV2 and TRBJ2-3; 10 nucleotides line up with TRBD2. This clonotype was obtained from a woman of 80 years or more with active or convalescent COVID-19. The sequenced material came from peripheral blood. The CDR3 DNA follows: TGTGCCAGCAGTGCTCAGCTAGCGGGAGTGTCGGATACGCAGTATTTT. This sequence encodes CASSAQLAGVSDTQYF.